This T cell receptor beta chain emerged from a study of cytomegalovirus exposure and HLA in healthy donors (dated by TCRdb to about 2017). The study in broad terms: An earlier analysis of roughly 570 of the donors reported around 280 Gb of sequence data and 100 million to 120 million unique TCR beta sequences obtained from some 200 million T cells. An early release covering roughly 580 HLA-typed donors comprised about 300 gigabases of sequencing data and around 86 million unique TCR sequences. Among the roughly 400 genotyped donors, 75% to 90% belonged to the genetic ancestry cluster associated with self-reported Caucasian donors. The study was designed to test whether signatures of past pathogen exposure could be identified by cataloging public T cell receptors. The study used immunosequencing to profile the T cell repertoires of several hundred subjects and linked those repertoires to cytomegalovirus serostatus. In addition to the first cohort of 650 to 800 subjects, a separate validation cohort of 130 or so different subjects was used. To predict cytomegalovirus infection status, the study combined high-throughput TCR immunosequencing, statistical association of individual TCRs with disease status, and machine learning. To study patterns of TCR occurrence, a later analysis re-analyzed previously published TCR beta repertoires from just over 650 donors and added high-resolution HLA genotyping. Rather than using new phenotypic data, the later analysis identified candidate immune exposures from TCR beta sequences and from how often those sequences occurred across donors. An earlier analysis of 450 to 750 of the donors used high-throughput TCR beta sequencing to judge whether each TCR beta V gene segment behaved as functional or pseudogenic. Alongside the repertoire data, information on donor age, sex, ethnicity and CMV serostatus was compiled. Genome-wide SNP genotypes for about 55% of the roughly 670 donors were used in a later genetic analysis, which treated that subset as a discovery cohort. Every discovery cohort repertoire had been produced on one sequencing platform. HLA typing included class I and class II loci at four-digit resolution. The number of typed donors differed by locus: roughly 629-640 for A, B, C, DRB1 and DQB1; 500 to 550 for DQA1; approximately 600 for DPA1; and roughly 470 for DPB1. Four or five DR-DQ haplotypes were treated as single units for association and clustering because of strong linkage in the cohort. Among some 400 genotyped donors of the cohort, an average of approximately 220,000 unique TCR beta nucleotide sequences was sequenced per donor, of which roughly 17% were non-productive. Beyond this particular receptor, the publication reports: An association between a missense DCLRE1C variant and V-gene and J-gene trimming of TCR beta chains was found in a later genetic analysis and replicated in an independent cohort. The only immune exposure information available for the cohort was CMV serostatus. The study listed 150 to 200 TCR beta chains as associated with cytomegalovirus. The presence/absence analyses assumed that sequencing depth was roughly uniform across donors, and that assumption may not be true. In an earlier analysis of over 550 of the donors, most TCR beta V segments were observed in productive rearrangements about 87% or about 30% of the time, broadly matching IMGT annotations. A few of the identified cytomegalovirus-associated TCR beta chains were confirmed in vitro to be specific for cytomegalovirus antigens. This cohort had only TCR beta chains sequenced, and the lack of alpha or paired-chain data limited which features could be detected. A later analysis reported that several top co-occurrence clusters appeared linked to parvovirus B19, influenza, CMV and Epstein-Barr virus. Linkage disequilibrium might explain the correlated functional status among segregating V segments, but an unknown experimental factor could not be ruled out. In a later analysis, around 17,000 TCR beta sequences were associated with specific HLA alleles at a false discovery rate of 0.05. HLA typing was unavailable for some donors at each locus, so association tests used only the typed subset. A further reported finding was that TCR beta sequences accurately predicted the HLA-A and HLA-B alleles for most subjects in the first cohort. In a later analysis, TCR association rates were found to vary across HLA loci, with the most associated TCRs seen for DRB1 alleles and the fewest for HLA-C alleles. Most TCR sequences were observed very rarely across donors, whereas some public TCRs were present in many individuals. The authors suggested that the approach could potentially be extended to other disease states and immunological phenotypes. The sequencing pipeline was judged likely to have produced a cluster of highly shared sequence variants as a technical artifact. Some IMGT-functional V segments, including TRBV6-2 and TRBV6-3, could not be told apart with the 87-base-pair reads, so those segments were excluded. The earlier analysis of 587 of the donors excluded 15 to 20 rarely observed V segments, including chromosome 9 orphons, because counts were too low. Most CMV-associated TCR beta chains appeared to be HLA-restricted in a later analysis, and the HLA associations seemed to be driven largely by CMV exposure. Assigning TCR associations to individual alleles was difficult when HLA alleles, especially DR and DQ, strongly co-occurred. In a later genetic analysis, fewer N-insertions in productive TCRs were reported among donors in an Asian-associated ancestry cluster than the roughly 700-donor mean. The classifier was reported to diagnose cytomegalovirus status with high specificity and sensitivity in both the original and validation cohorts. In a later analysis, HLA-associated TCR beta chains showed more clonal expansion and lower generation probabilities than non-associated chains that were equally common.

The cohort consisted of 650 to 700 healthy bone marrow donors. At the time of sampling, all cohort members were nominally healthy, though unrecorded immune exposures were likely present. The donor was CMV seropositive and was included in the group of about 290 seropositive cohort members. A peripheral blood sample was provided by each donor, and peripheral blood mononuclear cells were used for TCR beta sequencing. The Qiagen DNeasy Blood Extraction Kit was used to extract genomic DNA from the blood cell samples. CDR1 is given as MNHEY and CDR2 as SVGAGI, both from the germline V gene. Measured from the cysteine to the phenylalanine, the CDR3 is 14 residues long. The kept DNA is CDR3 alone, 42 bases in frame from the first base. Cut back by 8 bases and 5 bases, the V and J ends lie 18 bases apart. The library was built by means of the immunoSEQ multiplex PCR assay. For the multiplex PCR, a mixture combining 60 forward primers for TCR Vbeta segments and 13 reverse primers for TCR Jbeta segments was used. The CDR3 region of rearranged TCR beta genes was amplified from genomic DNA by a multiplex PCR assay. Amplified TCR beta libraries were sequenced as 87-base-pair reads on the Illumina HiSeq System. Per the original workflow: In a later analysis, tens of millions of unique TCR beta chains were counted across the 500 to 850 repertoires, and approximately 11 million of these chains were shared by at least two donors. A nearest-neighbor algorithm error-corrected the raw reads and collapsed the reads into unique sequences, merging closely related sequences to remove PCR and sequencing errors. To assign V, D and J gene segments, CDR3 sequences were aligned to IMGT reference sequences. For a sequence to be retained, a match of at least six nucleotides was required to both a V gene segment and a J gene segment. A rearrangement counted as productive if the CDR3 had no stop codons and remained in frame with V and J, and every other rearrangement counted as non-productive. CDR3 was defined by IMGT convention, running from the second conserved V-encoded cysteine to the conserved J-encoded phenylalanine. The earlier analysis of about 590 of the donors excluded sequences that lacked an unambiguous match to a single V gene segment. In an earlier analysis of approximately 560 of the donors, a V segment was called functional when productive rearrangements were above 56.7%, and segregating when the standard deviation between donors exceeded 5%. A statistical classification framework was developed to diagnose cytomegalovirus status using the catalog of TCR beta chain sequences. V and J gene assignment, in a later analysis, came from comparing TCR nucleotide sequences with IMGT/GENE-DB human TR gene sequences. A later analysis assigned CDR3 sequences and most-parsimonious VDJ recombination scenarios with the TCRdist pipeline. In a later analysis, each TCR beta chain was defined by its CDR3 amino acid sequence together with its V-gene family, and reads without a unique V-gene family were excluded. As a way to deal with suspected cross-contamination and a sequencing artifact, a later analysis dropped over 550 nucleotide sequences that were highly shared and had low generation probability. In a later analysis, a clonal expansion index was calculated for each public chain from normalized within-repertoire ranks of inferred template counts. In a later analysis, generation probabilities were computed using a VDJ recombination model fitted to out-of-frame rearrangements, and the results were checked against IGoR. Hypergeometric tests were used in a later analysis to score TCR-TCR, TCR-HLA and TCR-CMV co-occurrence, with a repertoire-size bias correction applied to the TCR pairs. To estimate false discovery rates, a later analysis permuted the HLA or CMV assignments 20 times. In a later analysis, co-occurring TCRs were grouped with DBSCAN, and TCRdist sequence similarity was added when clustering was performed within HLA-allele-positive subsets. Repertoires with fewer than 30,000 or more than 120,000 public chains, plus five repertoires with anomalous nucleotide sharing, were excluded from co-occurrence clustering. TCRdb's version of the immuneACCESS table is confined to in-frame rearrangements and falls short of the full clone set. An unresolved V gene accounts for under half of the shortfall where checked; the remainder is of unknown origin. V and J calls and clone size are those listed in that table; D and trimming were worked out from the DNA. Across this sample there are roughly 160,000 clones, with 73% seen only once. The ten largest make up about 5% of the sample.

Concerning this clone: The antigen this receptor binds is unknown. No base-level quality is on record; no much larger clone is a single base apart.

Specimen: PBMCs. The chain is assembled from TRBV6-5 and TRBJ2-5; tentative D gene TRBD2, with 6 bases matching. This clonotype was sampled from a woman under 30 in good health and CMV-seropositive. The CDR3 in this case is CASGLEVAGETQYF. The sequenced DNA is TGTGCCAGCGGGCTGGAGGTCGCGGGGGAGACCCAGTACTTC.